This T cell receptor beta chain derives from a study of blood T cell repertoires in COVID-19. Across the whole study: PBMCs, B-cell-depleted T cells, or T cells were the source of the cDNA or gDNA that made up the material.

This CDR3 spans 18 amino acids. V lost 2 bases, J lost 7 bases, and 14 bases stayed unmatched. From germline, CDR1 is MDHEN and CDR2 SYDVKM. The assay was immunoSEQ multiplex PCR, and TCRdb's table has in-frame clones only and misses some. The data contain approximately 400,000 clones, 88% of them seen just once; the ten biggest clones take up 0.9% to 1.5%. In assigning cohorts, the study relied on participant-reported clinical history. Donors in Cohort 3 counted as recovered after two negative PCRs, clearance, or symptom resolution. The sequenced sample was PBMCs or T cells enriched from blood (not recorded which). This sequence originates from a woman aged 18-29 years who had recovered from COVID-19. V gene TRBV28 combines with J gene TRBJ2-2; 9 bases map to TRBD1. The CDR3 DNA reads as TGTGCCAGCAGTTTAAGCCCCACGAACAGGGGGCTAAGCGGGGAGCTGTTTTTT. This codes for CASSLSPTNRGLSGELFF.